The 8 T cell receptor beta chains given below trace back to one sample, sequenced in a study of radiotherapy plus CTLA-4 blockade in lung cancer. Clones were sequenced by immunoSEQ multiplex PCR, and TCRdb holds only the in-frame ones, with some missing. The table shows 65,000 to 90,000 clones, with roughly 87% occurring only once. Sequenced here: peripheral blood, sampled from a patient treated with radiotherapy plus ipilimumab. Receptors originate from a human donor with non-small cell lung cancer that progressed on radiotherapy plus ipilimumab.

This chain connects TRBV15 to TRBJ2-1; 9 nucleotides line up with TRBD1. The CDR3 sequence is 14 residues long. Losses at the gene ends were 6 bases for V and 4 bases for J; bases not matched to a gene: 4. Per germline, CDR1 LNHNV and CDR2 YYDKDF (reference sequence). DNA of the CDR3: TGTGCCACCAGGACAGGGGGTTTATACAATGAGCAGTTCTTC. Translation gives CATRTGGLYNEQFF.

The V gene is TRBV2, the J gene TRBJ2-7; TRBD2 aligns across 11 bases. The V and J ends lost 4 bases and 1 base, in that order; junction bases with no gene match: 6. Germline V CDR1 and CDR2: SNHLY, FYNNEI. The CDR3 is 16 residues long. CDR3 sequence: CASSGLAGRWSYEQYF. The CDR3 DNA follows: TGTGCCAGCAGTGGACTAGCGGGACGTTGGTCCTACGAGCAGTACTTC.

The CDR3 sequence: CASSLSSGSLETQYF. CDR3 DNA sequence: TGTGCCAGCAGTTTATCTAGCGGGAGTCTAGAGACCCAGTACTTC. The chain links TRBV27 to TRBJ2-5, with TRBD2 matching over 9 bases. V shed 0 bases, J shed 4 bases, and the junction held 3 bases outside the gene matches. This CDR3 has 15 amino acids. CDR1 MNHEY and CDR2 SMNVEV come from the germline V gene (reference sequence).

This clone was seen more than once but under ten times. The CDR3 is CASSLNRGQETQYF. The CDR3 bases are TGTGCCAGCAGCTTAAACAGGGGCCAAGAGACCCAGTACTTC. This chain uses TRBV7-9 with TRBJ2-5; 7 nucleotides agree with TRBD1. Trimming cost V 2 bases and J 1 base; bases outside gene matches: 1. The germline CDR1 and CDR2 sequences are SEHNR and FQNEAQ (reference sequence). This CDR3 comprises 14 residues.

This clone was detected a few times. This sequence joins TRBV4-1 and TRBJ1-2; TRBD1 matches at 12 bases. CDR1 and CDR2 from the germline V gene are MGHRA and YSYEKL. The CDR3 covers 15 residues. The J segment lost 4 bases and the V segment lost 4 bases, leaving 4 bases of the junction unmatched. As DNA, the CDR3 is TGCGCCAGCAGCCCCGGGACAGGGGGCCGCTATGGCTACACCTTC. Its protein is CASSPGTGGRYGYTF.

The chain is built from TRBV6-5 and TRBJ2-7; no clear D. The CDR3 runs 14 residues. The V gene's germline CDR1 is MNHEY and CDR2 SVGAGI. V lost 5 bases and J 1 base, leaving 12 bases between the germline ends. The CDR3, as DNA: TGTGCCAGCAGTCAATTTAAGGATTCCTACGAGCAGTACTTC. Translated: CASSQFKDSYEQYF.

A single count supports this clone. The chain combines TRBV6-1 with TRBJ2-7, with D perhaps matching TRBD2 (5 bases). This CDR3 contains 12 residues. CDR1 and CDR2 (germline): MNHNS, SASEGT. V lost 1 base, J lost 9 bases, and 10 bases lay in between. In nucleotides, the CDR3 is TGTGCCAGCAGTGAAGGGACGCGGGCGCAGTACGTC. This codes for CASSEGTRAQYV.

Written as DNA, the CDR3 is TGCAGCGTTGCGGGCGCCTACGAGCAGTACTTC. It translates to CSVAGAYEQYF. The chain links TRBV29-1 to TRBJ2-7; D not resolved. V gave up 4 bases and J gave up 2 bases, with 6 bases separating them. Germline V gene sequence: CDR1 SQVTM, CDR2 ANQGSEA. This CDR3 contains 11 residues.